A selection of T cell receptor beta chains follows, all from one sample in a study of blood T cells in healthy people across ages. TCRdb reprocessed the 5' RACE reads via MiXCR and lists one record per CDR3 protein. The sample shows approximately 400,000 distinct CDR3 sequences, about 55% of them seen only once. The specimen sequenced was blood. All receptors come from a man in his sixties in good health. Each CDR3 is given with its conserved first and last residue. A D gene is named only where the DNA matches it firmly. The listing skips clone size in some rows; elsewhere it reads once, few, many or a size class.

V: TRBV20-1; D: TRBD1; size: -; J: TRBJ2-7; DNA: TGCAGTGCGCGGCGGGGACAGGGGTCCTACGAGCAGTACTTC; CDR3: CSARRGQGSYEQYF
V: TRBV20-1; D: TRBD1; size: -; J: TRBJ1-2; DNA: TGCAGTGCTAGAGATAACAGGGGAGTCCATGGCTACACCTTC; CDR3: CSARDNRGVHGYTF
V: TRBV6-2/TRBV6-3; D: TRBD1; size: -; J: TRBJ2-7; DNA: TGTGCCAGCAGCCTGGACAGGGTGGTCTACGAGCAGTACTTC; CDR3: CASSLDRVVYEQYF
V: TRBV5-1; D: -; size: -; J: TRBJ2-2; DNA: TGCGCCAGCAGCCAAGGGGAAACCGGGGAGCTGTTTTTT; CDR3: CASSQGETGELFF
V: TRBV27; D: -; size: -; J: TRBJ2-3; DNA: TGTGCCAGCAGTCGGCCGCAGGGTGGAGATACGCAGTATTTT; CDR3: CASSRPQGGDTQYF
V: TRBV7-8; D: -; size: few; J: TRBJ2-7; DNA: TGTGCCAGCAGCCCGACCACAGGGTACGATGAGCAGTACTTC; CDR3: CASSPTTGYDEQYF
V: TRBV12-3/TRBV12-4; D: -; size: once; J: TRBJ2-3; DNA: TGTGCCAGCAGTAAGGGGAGATTTAGCACAGATACGCAGTATTTT; CDR3: CASSKGRFSTDTQYF
V: TRBV27; D: -; size: -; J: TRBJ2-5; DNA: TGTGCCAGCACCGGCAGTATGAAAGAGACCCAGTACTTC; CDR3: CASTGSMKETQYF
V: TRBV28; D: TRBD2; size: many; J: TRBJ2-3; DNA: TGTGCCAGCAGCCGAGCGGGAAGTGCCTCCTATACGCAGTATTTT; CDR3: CASSRAGSASYTQYF
V: TRBV11-2; D: -; size: few; J: TRBJ2-5; DNA: TGTGCCAGCAGCTTAGATGGGGAGCAGTACTTC; CDR3: CASSLDGEQYF
V: TRBV29-1; D: TRBD1; size: -; J: TRBJ2-3; DNA: TGCAGCGTGAGACAGGGCCCAGATACGCAGTATTTT; CDR3: CSVRQGPDTQYF
V: TRBV29-1; D: TRBD2; size: few; J: TRBJ2-7; DNA: TGCAGCCCCTGGGGGGGGGATTGGAGCTACGAGCAGTACTTC; CDR3: CSPWGGDWSYEQYF
V: TRBV20-1; D: TRBD1; size: -; J: TRBJ2-7; DNA: TGCAGTGCTGATACAGGGGCCCGGGGGCAGTACTTC; CDR3: CSADTGARGQYF
V: TRBV20-1; D: TRBD2; size: many; J: TRBJ2-3; DNA: TGCAGTGCCCCGACTAGCGGGGGAAGCACAGATACGCAGTATTTT; CDR3: CSAPTSGGSTDTQYF
V: TRBV25-1; D: TRBD1; size: few; J: TRBJ2-7; DNA: TGTGCCAGCAGTGGTTCGGGACAGGTCCCCTACGAGCAGTACTTC; CDR3: CASSGSGQVPYEQYF
V: TRBV29-1; D: TRBD2; size: -; J: TRBJ2-7; DNA: TGCAGCGTGGCCGGGGGGGGGCCGTACGAGCAGTACTTC; CDR3: CSVAGGGPYEQYF